The 9 T cell receptor beta chains below all came from one sample that was sequenced in a study of cytomegalovirus exposure and HLA in healthy donors. Both 60 Vbeta primers and 13 Jbeta primers went into the PCR. Only in-frame clones appear in the TCRdb table, and some are missing; sequencing was by immunoSEQ multiplex PCR. Of approximately 82,000 clones in the sample, 9.5% to 13% were seen once. Sample: PBMCs. Receptors originate from a man in his 60s in good health and CMV-seropositive.

This chain joins TRBV28 and TRBJ1-4; 7 nucleotides agree with TRBD1. Losses at the gene ends were 6 bases for V and 8 bases for J; bases not matched to a gene: 9. This CDR3 contains 14 residues. Looked up from germline, CDR1 is MDHEN and CDR2 is SYDVKM. DNA of the CDR3: TGTGCCAGCAGCCTAGGGGGCTTCAAGGAAAAACTGTTTTTT. Protein: CASSLGGFKEKLFF.

This clone has more than one count but fewer than ten. The chain recombines TRBV18 with TRBJ1-1; 8 bases are shared with TRBD1. The CDR3 spans 13 residues. V was clipped by 2 bases and J by 12 bases; unmatched bases: 8. Germline V gene sequence: CDR1 KGHSH, CDR2 LQKENI. CDR3 nucleotide sequence: TGTGCCAGCTCACCAGGGGTAGACAGGGGATCTTTCTTT. Encoded protein: CASSPGVDRGSFF.

This clone was found a few times. The CDR3 DNA reads TGTGCCAGCAGCTTAGTGGGGGGGCAGTTCTTC. Translated: CASSLVGGQFF. This sequence joins TRBV7-9 and TRBJ2-1, with D possibly matching TRBD2 (6 bases). This CDR3 has 11 residues. V shed 1 base and J shed 12 bases, with 7 bases lying between them. CDR1 SEHNR and CDR2 FQNEAQ come from the germline V gene (reference sequence).

A few counts support this clone. The chain joins TRBV5-1 to TRBJ2-2, with 7 bases matching TRBD2. The CDR3 is 16 residues long. V gave up 4 bases and J gave up 0 bases; unmatched junction bases: 6. Germline CDR1 is SGHRS and CDR2 is YFSETQ. The CDR3 sequence: CASSPRTRSNTGELFF. In nucleotides, the CDR3 is TGCGCCAGCAGCCCCCGGACTAGATCGAACACCGGGGAGCTGTTTTTT. The full variable domain, with the rest looked up from reference TRBV5-1 and TRBJ2-2, is KAGVTQTPRYLIKTRGQQVTLSCSPISGHRSVSWYQQTPGQGLQFLFEYFSETQRNKGNFPGRFSGRQFSNSRSEMNVSTLELGDSALYLCASSPRTRSNTGELFFGEGSRLTVL.

The chain links TRBV30 to TRBJ2-5, with TRBD1 matching over 9 bases. V lost 3 bases, J lost 1 base, and 3 bases stayed unmatched. The CDR3 totals 14 residues. Germline CDR1 GTSNPN, CDR2 SVGIG (reference sequence). The CDR3 nucleotides read TGTGCCTGGAGAAAGACAGGGGGCCAAGAGACCCAGTACTTC. As protein: CAWRKTGGQETQYF.

The chain links TRBV27 to TRBJ1-5, with D maybe TRBD1 (5 bases). V gave up 3 bases and J gave up 7 bases, with 10 bases separating them. The CDR3 covers 13 residues. The germline CDR1 and CDR2 sequences are MNHEY and SMNVEV (reference sequence). CDR3 sequence reads: CASSFGGGQPQHF. For the CDR3, the DNA is TGTGCCAGCAGTTTCGGGGGGGGACAGCCCCAGCATTTT.

The V and J genes are TRBV19 and TRBJ2-1, with a tentative D call TRBD1 (6 bases). The CDR3 is 15 residues long. V was trimmed by 6 bases and J by 7 bases, leaving 19 bases between them. Germline-derived CDR1 and CDR2 are LNHDA and SQIVND (reference sequence). As DNA, the CDR3 is TGTGCCAGTAGCCCCGTGACAGGCGCGACAAATGAGCAGTTCTTC. Residues: CASSPVTGATNEQFF.

There are a few counts of this clone. This chain joins TRBV4-1 and TRBJ2-7; TRBD2 matches 7 bases. CDR1 MGHRA and CDR2 YSYEKL come from the germline V gene. With V trimmed by 1 base and J by 3 bases, 6 bases remained unmatched. The CDR3 extends over 15 amino acids. CDR3 amino acids: CASSQAGGSFYEQYF. The CDR3 nucleotides are TGCGCCAGCAGCCAAGCGGGCGGGAGTTTCTACGAGCAGTACTTC.

The table lists this clone with a few counts. The chain is built from TRBV6-5 and TRBJ1-5; 9 bases fit TRBD1. This CDR3 comprises 14 residues. The trim removed 6 bases at V and 4 bases at J, leaving 4 bases unmatched. The V gene's germline CDR1 is MNHEY and CDR2 SVGAGI. This CDR3 reads CASRGTGRNQPQHF. The CDR3 nucleotides are TGTGCCAGCAGGGGGACAGGGCGTAATCAGCCCCAGCATTTT.